A selection of T cell receptor beta chains follows, all from one sample in a study of patients and donors after allogeneic stem cell transplantation. TCRdb itself ran the RT-PCR reads through MiXCR, one entry per CDR3 protein. The sample lists about 76,000 distinct CDR3 sequences, approximately 26% occurring once. The sample was blood, either unsorted or a sorted T cell fraction (not recorded which). The origin of the receptors is a human donor who was either an allogeneic HSCT recipient or a stem cell or donor lymphocyte infusion donor (not recorded which). It is not recorded whose cells these are; they may come from a transplant donor. The CDR3 runs from the conserved cysteine through the conserved F or W. Fields, in order: J gene, V gene, clone size, D gene, CDR3 DNA, CDR3 protein. D genes are given only for firm matches. Size is stated for part of the rows, as once, few or many counts, or as a class when the clone is expanded.

TRBJ1-1	TRBV7-2	-	TRBD1	TGTGCCAGCAGCTTAGTTCTTACAGGGGGCAGAGCGAAAACTGAAGCTTTCTTT	CASSLVLTGGRAKTEAFF
TRBJ1-2	TRBV9	many	-	TGTGCCAGCAGCGTAGGACGGGGGGCTGGCTATGGCTACACCTTC	CASSVGRGAGYGYTF
TRBJ2-7	TRBV29-1	-	TRBD1	TGCAGCGGCCGGGACAGCTCCTACGAGCAGTACTTC	CSGRDSSYEQYF
TRBJ2-3	TRBV9	few	TRBD2	TGTGCCAGCAGCGTAGGAACTAGCGGAGCCGCAGATACGCAGTATTTT	CASSVGTSGAADTQYF
TRBJ2-5	TRBV10-3	few	-	TGTGCCATCAGTGAAGGGGGGGCAGAGACCCAGTACTTC	CAISEGGAETQYF
TRBJ2-3	TRBV5-1	few	-	TGCGCCAGCTCATGGGCGGAGTGGAGGGGAGGCACAGATACGCAGTATTTT	CASSWAEWRGGTDTQYF
TRBJ2-7	TRBV6-1	few	TRBD2	TGTGCCAGCAGTGCGAGCGGGAGGAGCTACGAGCAGTACTTC	CASSASGRSYEQYF
TRBJ2-2	TRBV10-3	few	-	TGTGCCATCAGGGTCGCGGGGGAGCTGTTTTTT	CAIRVAGELFF
TRBJ1-2	TRBV7-2	many	TRBD1	TGTGCCAGCAGCAATCGGACAGGGAGCGGCTACACCTTC	CASSNRTGSGYTF
TRBJ2-1	TRBV3-1	-	TRBD1	TGTGCCAGCAGCCAAACAGGGGCGACCTACAATGAGCAGTTCTTC	CASSQTGATYNEQFF
TRBJ2-3	TRBV10-3	-	TRBD2	TGTGCCATCAGTGGACTCGGACTAGTGTCAGATACGCAGTATTTT	CAISGLGLVSDTQYF
TRBJ1-5	TRBV4-2	many	-	TGTGCCAGCAGCCAAGATTTGCGACCGCAGGGCCCACCCCAGCATTTT	CASSQDLRPQGPPQHF
TRBJ2-5	TRBV29-1	few	-	TGCAGAGAGCAAGAGACCCAGTACTTC	CREQETQYF
TRBJ2-7	TRBV4-2	-	TRBD1	TGTGCCAGCAGCCAAGATCTGGGACAGTCCTACGAGCAGTACTTC	CASSQDLGQSYEQYF
TRBJ1-2	TRBV9	few	-	TGTGCCAGCAGCGTGGGGGGCGACTATGGCTACACCTTC	CASSVGGDYGYTF
TRBJ2-5	TRBV6-6	-	-	TGTGCCAGCAGTCGTGGCCCCGAGCAGACCCAGTACTTC	CASSRGPEQTQYF
TRBJ1-2	TRBV12-3/TRBV12-4	few	-	TGTGCCAGCAGGCGGGACCGCAACTATGGCTACACCTTC	CASRRDRNYGYTF
TRBJ1-1	TRBV7-2	-	-	TGTGCCAGCAGCCGACAGGCAAACACTGAAGCTTTCTTT	CASSRQANTEAFF
TRBJ1-4	TRBV20-1	-	-	TGCAGTGCATTAAAGTTAAATGAAAAACTGTTTTTT	CSALKLNEKLFF
TRBJ1-2	TRBV10-3	-	-	TGTGCCATCAGTGTGGTAGAGGGGCACCCCTATGGCTACACCTTC	CAISVVEGHPYGYTF
TRBJ1-2	TRBV20-1	few	-	TGCAGTGCTAGAAAACCGGACAGTAACTATGGCTACACCTTC	CSARKPDSNYGYTF
TRBJ2-3	TRBV9	-	TRBD2	TGTGCCAGCAGCGTAGCTCCCATCGCCGTGACTAGCGGCACAGATACGCAGTATTTT	CASSVAPIAVTSGTDTQYF
TRBJ2-5	TRBV29-1	-	TRBD2	TGCAGCGTTGAGTGGACTAGCCAGACCCAGTACTTC	CSVEWTSQTQYF
TRBJ1-3	TRBV10-3	few	-	TGTGCCATCAGTGAGTCGAGATCGACGGCTGGAAACACCATATATTTT	CAISESRSTAGNTIYF
TRBJ2-1	TRBV5-1	-	-	TGCGCCAGCAGCTTGGCGACTACCCGATTCAATGAGCAGTTCTTC	CASSLATTRFNEQFF
TRBJ2-3	TRBV9	-	TRBD2	TGTGCCAGCAGCCTCATACTAGCGGGAATCACAGATACGCAGTATTTT	CASSLILAGITDTQYF
TRBJ2-1	TRBV20-1	-	-	TGCAGTGCTCCCGTCGGCGCCTACAATGAGCAGTTCTTC	CSAPVGAYNEQFF
TRBJ1-1	TRBV9	few	-	TGTGCCAGCAGCGTAGCAGGGGCTGGTACTGAAGCTTTCTTT	CASSVAGAGTEAFF
TRBJ1-2	TRBV5-1	many	-	TGCGCCAGCAGCTTGAACGGACAGCCCTATGGCTACACCTTC	CASSLNGQPYGYTF
TRBJ1-3	TRBV12-3/TRBV12-4	-	-	TGTGCCAGCCTCCTCACGACTGGAAACACCATATATTTT	CASLLTTGNTIYF
TRBJ2-7	TRBV14	few	-	TGTGCCAGCAGCCTGACGGACGAGCAGTACTTC	CASSLTDEQYF
TRBJ1-2	TRBV6-1	few	-	TGTGCCAGCAGCCCGGACACACCCCACTTTAGCAGCAATGGCTACACCTTC	CASSPDTPHFSSNGYTF
TRBJ1-1	TRBV5-1	many	-	TGCGCCAGCAGCTTGGGAGGGATGAACACTGAAGCTTTCTTT	CASSLGGMNTEAFF
TRBJ2-7	TRBV4-1	-	-	TGCGCCAGCAGCCAAAAATCGGGATGGCCTAACTACGAGCAGTACTTC	CASSQKSGWPNYEQYF
TRBJ1-2	TRBV10-3	few	TRBD1	TGTGCCATCAGTGAGCCCTGGACAGGGACCGGCTACACCTTC	CAISEPWTGTGYTF
TRBJ1-1	TRBV30	-	TRBD1	TGTGCCTGGAGGGTACAGGGGGCTCGCACTGAAGCTTTCTTT	CAWRVQGARTEAFF
TRBJ2-1	TRBV5-1	few	-	TGCGCCAGCAGCTTTCATCTGACTAGATTCACCCCCTACAATGAGCAGTTCTTC	CASSFHLTRFTPYNEQFF
TRBJ2-2	TRBV11-3	-	-	TGTGCCAGCAGCCGCCCTTATGGGGAGCTGTTTTTT	CASSRPYGELFF
TRBJ1-2	TRBV5-1	many	-	TGCGCCAGCAGCTCGATGGGGCAGAACTATGGCTACACCTTC	CASSSMGQNYGYTF
TRBJ2-3	TRBV6-5	-	-	TGTGCCAGCAGTTACGGGTCGCCCGCCCTTGATACGCAGTATTTT	CASSYGSPALDTQYF
TRBJ1-2	TRBV14	few	-	TGTGCCAGCAGCCTTCTACAGGGATATGGCTACACCTTC	CASSLLQGYGYTF
TRBJ1-5	TRBV20-1	few	-	TGCAGTGCCAGTGGGCGGAGGTGGCCTCAGCCCCAGCATTTT	CSASGRRWPQPQHF
TRBJ1-1	TRBV25-1	-	-	TGTGCCAGCAGTGGGGGTAGCCAGAACACTGAAGCTTTCTTT	CASSGGSQNTEAFF
TRBJ1-1	TRBV12-3/TRBV12-4	-	-	TGTGCCAGCAGTTTCAAATTTCGGGCAGAAGAAGCTTTCTTT	CASSFKFRAEEAFF
TRBJ1-3	TRBV12-3/TRBV12-4	few	-	TGTGCCAGCAGTCCTAATTACCTTTGCGTCCCGGGACGGCCCTCCTCTGGAAACACCATATATTTT	CASSPNYLCVPGRPSSGNTIYF
TRBJ2-1	TRBV12-3/TRBV12-4	-	TRBD1	TGTGCCAGCAATTCGGGGACAGCCGACAATGAGCAGTTCTTC	CASNSGTADNEQFF
TRBJ1-1	TRBV12-3/TRBV12-4	few	-	TGTGCCAGCAGTTTTGGCGGCGGAGACACTGAAGCTTTCTTT	CASSFGGGDTEAFF
TRBJ1-5	TRBV12-3/TRBV12-4	-	-	TGTGCCAGCAGTTTAGGGTGGGGCAATCAGCCCCAGCATTTT	CASSLGWGNQPQHF
TRBJ1-1	TRBV27	few	TRBD1	TGTGCCAGCAGTCGTCAAAGGGGGCGTGAAGCTTTCTTT	CASSRQRGREAFF
TRBJ1-2	TRBV6-5	-	-	TGTGCCAGCAGTTTCGCAGGATGGAGTGGCTACACCTTC	CASSFAGWSGYTF